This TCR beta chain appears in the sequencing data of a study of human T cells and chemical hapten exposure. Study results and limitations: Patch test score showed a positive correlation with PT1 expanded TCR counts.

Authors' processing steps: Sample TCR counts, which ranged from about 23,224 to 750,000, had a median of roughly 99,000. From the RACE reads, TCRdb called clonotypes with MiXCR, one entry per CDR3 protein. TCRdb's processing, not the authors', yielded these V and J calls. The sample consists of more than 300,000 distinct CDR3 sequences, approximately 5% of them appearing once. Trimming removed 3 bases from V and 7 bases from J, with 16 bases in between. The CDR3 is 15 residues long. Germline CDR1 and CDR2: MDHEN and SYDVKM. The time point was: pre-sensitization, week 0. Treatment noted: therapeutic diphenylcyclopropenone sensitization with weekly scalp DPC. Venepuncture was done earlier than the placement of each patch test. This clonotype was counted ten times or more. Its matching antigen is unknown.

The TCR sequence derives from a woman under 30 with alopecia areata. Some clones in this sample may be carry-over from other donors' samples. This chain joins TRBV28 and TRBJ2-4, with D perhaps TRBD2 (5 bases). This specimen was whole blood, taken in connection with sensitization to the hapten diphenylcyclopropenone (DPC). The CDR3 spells CASSFLRGPGNIQYF. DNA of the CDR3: TGTGCCAGCAGTTTCCTCCGGGGTCCTGGGAACATTCAGTACTTC.